This T cell receptor beta chain was found in a study of persistence of HIV-infected CD4 T cells. Regarding the study as a whole: Antigen-responding cells were enriched for degenerate expanded CDR3beta sequences.

About this clone: Its specificity is unknown.

J gave up 3 bases and V 6 bases, and 5 bases lay outside the gene matches. This CDR3 comprises 13 residues. Germline V gene sequence: CDR1 MNHEY, CDR2 SMNVEV (reference sequence). The immunoSEQ assay was version 4, run in survey mode. Clones were read by immunoSEQ multiplex PCR, and TCRdb kept only the in-frame ones, dropping some. The sample contains 25,000 to 30,000 clones, roughly 80% of which appear only once. Lysates of CMV-infected fibroblasts at around 9.8 ug/mL stimulated these cells. Sorted nonresponding memory CD4+ T cells were CD40L-negative, CD69-negative, CD45RO-high. Before stimulation, PBMCs underwent CD8+ T cell depletion.

This sample comprised CD4+ T cells sorted from PBMCs after roughly 18-hour stimulation, obtained from a patient who received antiretroviral therapy. This chain connects TRBV27 to TRBJ2-7; 7 bases are a match to TRBD1. The receptor comes from an adult woman with HIV who was CMV-seropositive. The CDR3 region has the DNA TGTGCCAGCAGAAGACAGGGCGACTACGAGCAGTACGTC. It yields the protein CASRRQGDYEQYV.